A selection of T cell receptor beta chains follows, all from one sample in a study of cytomegalovirus exposure and HLA in healthy donors. Clones were read by immunoSEQ multiplex PCR, and TCRdb kept only the in-frame ones, dropping some. The sample records around 100,000 clones, 55% to 70% being singletons. Sequenced sample: PBMCs. All receptors come from a woman in her twenties or thirties in good health and CMV-seronegative. CDR3s include the opening cysteine and the closing phenylalanine or tryptophan. The D gene is left open where the match is weak. Clone size is not always given. Where it is, it says once, few, many or a class for expanded clones.

v_call	j_call	d_call	clone_size	cdr3_aa	cdr3_nt
TRBV7-2	TRBJ2-3	TRBD1	NA	CASSLFRGQGALGGTQYF	TGTGCCAGCAGCTTATTTCGCGGACAGGGGGCTCTCGGTGGAACGCAGTATTTT
TRBV2	TRBJ2-5	TRBD1	NA	CASNRQGVQETQYF	TGTGCCAGCAATAGACAGGGGGTTCAAGAGACCCAGTACTTC
TRBV28	TRBJ2-3	TRBD2	few	CASKDGRITDTQYF	TGTGCCAGCAAGGACGGGAGGATCACAGATACGCAGTATTTT
TRBV5-1	TRBJ2-3	TRBD2	NA	CASSLSSGRPWPTDTQYF	TGCGCCAGCAGCTTGTCTAGCGGGAGGCCGTGGCCCACAGATACGCAGTATTTT
TRBV6-5	TRBJ1-5	NA	few	CASTPQGGHQPQHF	TGTGCCAGCACCCCACAGGGCGGGCACCAGCCCCAGCATTTT
TRBV11-2	TRBJ2-7	TRBD1	NA	CASSPQVRTGGTEQYF	TGTGCCAGCAGCCCCCAAGTTCGGACAGGGGGTACGGAGCAGTACTTC
TRBV30	TRBJ1-5	NA	NA	CAWSHKGSNNQPQHF	TGTGCCTGGAGTCACAAAGGGAGTAACAATCAGCCCCAGCATTTT
TRBV11-2	TRBJ2-7	NA	NA	CASSFVLRGSEQYF	TGTGCCAGCAGCTTCGTCCTTAGGGGTTCCGAGCAGTACTTC
TRBV7-9	TRBJ2-2	TRBD2	NA	CASRSPTSGNTGELFF	TGTGCCAGCAGATCCCCGACTAGCGGGAACACCGGGGAGCTGTTTTTT
TRBV2	TRBJ1-2	NA	NA	CASSEVVGAVDGYTF	TGTGCCAGCAGTGAAGTGGTGGGGGCCGTTGATGGCTACACCTTC
TRBV7-9	TRBJ2-1	NA	NA	CASSLGTTAYNEQFF	TGTGCCAGCAGCTTAGGGACTACCGCTTACAATGAGCAGTTCTTC
TRBV5-4	TRBJ1-1	TRBD1	NA	CASSARGQMNTEAFF	TGTGCCAGCAGCGCCAGGGGACAGATGAACACTGAAGCTTTCTTT
TRBV5-1	TRBJ2-7	TRBD1	few	CASSLWDSYEQYF	TGCGCCAGCAGCTTGTGGGACAGTTACGAGCAGTACTTC
TRBV19	TRBJ2-5	NA	NA	CASSTDLAGQETQYF	TGTGCCAGTAGTACCGATCTGGCGGGGCAAGAGACCCAGTACTTC
TRBV19	TRBJ2-2	NA	NA	CASSIALKRTGELFF	TGTGCCAGTAGTATAGCTCTAAAAAGAACCGGGGAGCTGTTTTTT
TRBV28	TRBJ2-7	TRBD1	few	CASRSTGGYEQYF	TGTGCCAGCAGGTCGACAGGGGGGTACGAGCAGTACTTC
TRBV5-5	TRBJ2-7	NA	NA	CASSLGGNNYEQYF	TGTGCCAGCAGCTTGGGGGGCAACAACTACGAGCAGTACTTC
TRBV9	TRBJ2-3	NA	NA	CASSGTGTDTQYF	TGTGCCAGCAGCGGTACGGGCACAGATACGCAGTATTTT
TRBV11-3	TRBJ2-2	NA	few	CASSLDYGELFF	TGTGCCAGCAGCTTAGACTACGGGGAGCTGTTTTTT
TRBV7-9	TRBJ2-1	NA	NA	CASSLGRAIYNEQFF	TGTGCCAGCAGCTTAGGCAGGGCTATCTACAATGAGCAGTTCTTC
TRBV7-9	TRBJ1-4	NA	NA	CASSLGGVNEKLFF	TGTGCCAGCAGTCTGGGGGGAGTTAATGAAAAACTGTTTTTT
TRBV6-5	TRBJ2-7	TRBD2	NA	CASALYSGTSYEQYF	TGTGCCAGCGCTCTTTATTCCGGGACTAGCTACGAGCAGTACTTC
TRBV7-7	TRBJ2-1	TRBD2	NA	CASSSTGTSEYNEQFF	TGTGCTAGCAGCTCCACCGGGACTAGTGAGTACAATGAGCAGTTCTTC
TRBV5-5	TRBJ1-5	NA	NA	CASSQYSGARPQHF	TGTGCCAGCAGCCAATATTCAGGGGCAAGGCCCCAGCATTTT
TRBV28	TRBJ1-4	NA	NA	CASSFSGGPVNEKLFF	TGTGCCAGCAGTTTCTCGGGGGGCCCCGTCAATGAAAAACTGTTTTTT
TRBV19	TRBJ1-2	NA	few	CASSHDRNYGYTF	TGTGCCAGTAGTCATGACAGAAACTATGGCTACACCTTC
TRBV7-9	TRBJ2-5	NA	NA	CASSLGGEVRTQYF	TGTGCCAGCAGCTTAGGCGGCGAAGTAAGGACCCAGTACTTC
TRBV4-1	TRBJ2-3	TRBD2	NA	CASSRTSGDTDTQYF	TGCGCCAGCAGCCGGACTAGCGGAGACACAGATACGCAGTATTTT
TRBV30	TRBJ1-6	NA	few	CAWSATVSPLHF	TGTGCCTGGAGTGCTACAGTTTCACCCCTCCACTTT
TRBV6-5	TRBJ1-6	NA	NA	CASSYGAKNSPLHF	TGTGCCAGCAGTTATGGGGCGAAGAATTCACCCCTCCACTTT
TRBV7-9	TRBJ1-3	NA	few	CASSHLGHPLSGNTIYF	TGTGCCAGCAGCCATCTGGGACATCCGCTCTCTGGAAACACCATATATTTT
TRBV7-9	TRBJ2-2	TRBD2	NA	CASSSLLREYNTGELFF	TGTGCCAGCAGTTCTTTGCTGCGGGAGTACAACACCGGGGAGCTGTTTTTT